This T cell receptor beta chain was sequenced during a study of T cells in Graves' hyperthyroidism and ophthalmopathy. On the study more broadly: Peripheral blood was collected at initial diagnosis, before any treatment. General study results and limits: Among clonotypes expanded in thyroid above 0.001, most were also found in blood.

Any patient presenting with uncontrolled infection, other autoimmune disease, pregnancy or lactation was left out. Out of 10 ml of fresh peripheral blood came the PBMCs. Concerning this clonotype: Its target is not known. The junction departs from germline at one end; a sequencing error may be responsible.

The CDR3 has 14 residues. The germline V gene encodes CDR1 PRHDT and CDR2 FYEKMQ (reference sequence). From RNA transcripts, TCR beta CDR3 regions were amplified. Initially, a first-round RT-PCR of the TCR CDR3 employed the HTBI primer set. TCRdb re-derived calls from the multiplex PCR reads in MiXCR, one entry per CDR3 protein. Found here are 250,000 or so distinct CDR3 sequences, more than 14% of them singletons; the top ten hold about an eighth. The sequenced sample consisted of blood. The receptor was isolated from a woman between 40 and 55 years old with Graves' hyperthyroidism that later progressed to Graves' ophthalmopathy. This chain connects TRBV13 to TRBJ2-5, with D unresolved. The CDR3 loop is CATSSPAGQETQYF. The CDR3 DNA reads as TGTGCCACCAGCTCCCCGGCAGGCCAAGAGACCCAGTACTTC.